The T cell receptor (beta chain) under discussion was sequenced for a study of CD8 T cells in ankylosing spondylitis. At least ten counts were recorded for this clonotype. Germline-derived CDR1 and CDR2 are SGHVS and FQNEAQ. The CDR3 runs 14 residues. Trimming stripped 3 bases from V and 0 bases from J, with 7 bases between. TCRdb used MiXCR to reprocess the 5' RACE reads, holding one entry per CDR3 protein. The sample includes approximately 40,000 distinct CDR3 sequences, about 5.5% of them seen just once. The sequence came from a male donor with ankylosing spondylitis or in good health (not recorded which). The chain joins TRBV7-8 to TRBJ2-3; D is unclear. Sequenced material: blood, either unsorted or a sorted T cell fraction (not recorded which). The CDR3 DNA reads as TGTGCCAGCAGCTTCACGACAAGCACAGATACGCAGTATTTT. It translates to CASSFTTSTDTQYF.